A single sample is the source of the 9 T cell receptor beta chains below, sequenced in a study of early T cells in non-severe SARS-CoV-2 infection. TCRdb fed the 5' RACE reads into MiXCR, producing one record per CDR3 protein. The data show 50,000 to 65,000 distinct CDR3 sequences, around 12% seen once. The sample comprised whole blood. These receptors were obtained from an adult who was a healthcare worker with PCR-confirmed SARS-CoV-2 infection or an uninfected control (not recorded which).

This clonotype has a handful of counts. The J gene is TRBJ2-3, the V gene TRBV6-2 or TRBV6-3, with D perhaps TRBD1 (5 bases). CDR3 size: 18 residues. Germline loops: CDR1 MNHEY, CDR2 SVGEGT. Trimming shortened V by 6 bases and J by 3 bases, and 25 bases separated the two germline ends. The CDR3 DNA follows: TGTGCCAGCAGATATGGTCTGGGGCTCATCGATGGGACAGATACGCAGTATTTT. Translation: CASRYGLGLIDGTDTQYF.

This clonotype was counted between two and nine times. This chain uses TRBV5-1 with TRBJ1-2, with a tentative D call TRBD1 (5 bases). CDR3 size: 15 residues. V shed 0 bases and J shed 5 bases, with 14 bases lying between them. Germline CDR1 SGHRS, CDR2 YFSETQ. The CDR3 coding sequence is TGCGCCAGCAGCTTGGAGATATGGGACGAGTATGGCTACACCTTC. Its translation: CASSLEIWDEYGYTF. The full variable domain, rest sourced from reference TRBV5-1 and TRBJ1-2, is KAGVTQTPRYLIKTRGQQVTLSCSPISGHRSVSWYQQTPGQGLQFLFEYFSETQRNKGNFPGRFSGRQFSNSRSEMNVSTLELGDSALYLCASSLEIWDEYGYTFGSGTRLTVV.

This chain links TRBV18 with TRBJ1-2; a possible D gene is TRBD1 (5 bases). The CDR3 is 14 amino acids. Looked up from germline, CDR1 is KGHSH and CDR2 is LQKENI. Deletions cut 0 bases from V and 2 bases from J, with 7 bases between. CDR3 region: CASSPPDSNYGYTF. In DNA form, the CDR3 reads TGTGCCAGCTCACCACCAGACAGCAACTATGGCTACACCTTC.

Ten or more counts support this clonotype. This chain links TRBV20-1 with TRBJ2-2, with D possibly matching TRBD2 (6 bases). Per the germline V gene, CDR1 is DFQATT and CDR2 is SNEGSKA (reference sequence). Trimming shortened V by 6 bases and J by 6 bases, and 11 bases separated the two germline ends. This CDR3 comprises 12 residues. The CDR3 region is CSAEEGSGELFF. The CDR3 nucleotides read TGCAGTGCCGAGGAGGGTTCCGGGGAGCTGTTTTTT.

This clonotype was observed many times. V usage is TRBV7-2 and J usage is TRBJ1-2; TRBD1 matches at 9 bases. Germline CDR1 SGHTA, CDR2 FQGNSA. This CDR3 is built from 13 residues. V was clipped by 2 bases and J by 8 bases; unmatched bases: 3. CDR3 region: CASSLQTGGGYTF. The DNA for the CDR3 is TGTGCCAGCAGCTTACAAACAGGGGGCGGCTACACCTTC.

This clonotype was observed a handful of times. The V and J genes are TRBV9 and TRBJ1-5; TRBD1 matches 7 bases. This CDR3 is 14 amino acids long. Unmatched junction bases numbered 1, after V lost 3 bases and J lost 1 base. CDR1 SGDLS and CDR2 YYNGEE come from the germline V gene. CDR3 residues: CASSGQGSNQPQHF. Written as DNA, the CDR3 is TGTGCCAGCAGCGGACAGGGCAGCAATCAGCCCCAGCATTTT.

This clonotype was counted only a few times. One end of the junction varies from germline; a read error may be responsible. This sequence joins TRBV7-7 and TRBJ2-7; 7 bases map to TRBD1. The CDR3 length is 16 residues. Germline V gene data show CDR1 as SSHAT and CDR2 as FNYEAQ (reference sequence). Here the CDR3 reads CASSLYSQRGRSEQYF. In DNA form, the CDR3 reads TGTGCTAGCAGTTTATATTCCCAAAGGGGGCGATCCGAGCAGTACTTC.

The chain joins TRBV20-1 to TRBJ1-1, with D unresolved. Germline V gene sequence: CDR1 DFQATT, CDR2 SNEGSKA (reference sequence). The CDR3 contains 13 residues. Trimming removed 0 bases from V and 1 base from J, with 6 bases in between. This CDR3 reads CSARDQANTEAFF. The CDR3 region has the DNA TGCAGTGCTAGAGACCAGGCGAACACTGAAGCTTTCTTT.

The V and J genes are TRBV10-3 and TRBJ2-7; D is unclear. Between the trimmed V and J ends, which lost 0 bases and 7 bases, there was a span of 4 bases. CDR1 ENHRY and CDR2 SYGVKD come from the germline V gene. The CDR3 is 11 residues long. The CDR3, as DNA: TGTGCCATCAGTGAGTCGGCGGAGCAGTACTTC. It translates to CAISESAEQYF.